This T cell receptor beta chain was recorded in a study of blood T cell repertoires in COVID-19. In germline, CDR1 is SGHRS, CDR2 YFSETQ. This CDR3 contains 15 residues. Trimming cost V 0 bases and J 2 bases, with 11 bases left between them. Original processing notes: Amplification of reference gene primers was used by the study to estimate nucleated cell counts. Clones were read by immunoSEQ multiplex PCR, and TCRdb kept only the in-frame ones, dropping some. V and J calls and clone size are given by that table; D and trimming were obtained from the DNA. The data hold 250,000 or so clones, with 91% observed a single time. Participants came from fewer than 25 US areas, aged roughly 18 to 89 years.

Material for sequencing was PBMCs or T cells enriched from blood (not recorded which). The clonotype comes from a human donor in a cohort exposed to, infected with or recovered from COVID-19 (not recorded which). The donor label of this sample is uncertain. The chain combines TRBV5-1 with TRBJ1-1, with a possible D match to TRBD1 (5 bases). CDR3 sequence: CASSLEGRVNTEAFF. In nucleotides, the CDR3 is TGCGCCAGCAGCTTGGAGGGCAGGGTTAACACTGAAGCTTTCTTT.